This T cell receptor (beta chain) was profiled in a study of metastatic and nonmetastatic thyroid tumors. Treatment of any kind had been given to no patient before thyroid surgery. TCRdb reanalyzed the PCR reads via MiXCR. Of roughly 34,000 clones in the sample, under 40% were seen once. Germline assignment: CDR1 SGHAT and CDR2 FQNNGV. The CDR3 is 13 amino acids. V was cut by 1 base and J by 1 base, with 4 bases left in between. J is TRBJ1-1 and V is TRBV11-2; D remains ambiguous. The sequenced material came from tumor tissue. This sequence originates from a female donor with papillary thyroid cancer or a benign thyroid nodule (not recorded which). Some clones in this sample may be carry-over from other donors' samples. The CDR3 sequence is CASSLGANTEAFF. CDR3 bases: TGTGCCAGCAGCTTAGGGGCGAACACTGAAGCTTTCTTT.